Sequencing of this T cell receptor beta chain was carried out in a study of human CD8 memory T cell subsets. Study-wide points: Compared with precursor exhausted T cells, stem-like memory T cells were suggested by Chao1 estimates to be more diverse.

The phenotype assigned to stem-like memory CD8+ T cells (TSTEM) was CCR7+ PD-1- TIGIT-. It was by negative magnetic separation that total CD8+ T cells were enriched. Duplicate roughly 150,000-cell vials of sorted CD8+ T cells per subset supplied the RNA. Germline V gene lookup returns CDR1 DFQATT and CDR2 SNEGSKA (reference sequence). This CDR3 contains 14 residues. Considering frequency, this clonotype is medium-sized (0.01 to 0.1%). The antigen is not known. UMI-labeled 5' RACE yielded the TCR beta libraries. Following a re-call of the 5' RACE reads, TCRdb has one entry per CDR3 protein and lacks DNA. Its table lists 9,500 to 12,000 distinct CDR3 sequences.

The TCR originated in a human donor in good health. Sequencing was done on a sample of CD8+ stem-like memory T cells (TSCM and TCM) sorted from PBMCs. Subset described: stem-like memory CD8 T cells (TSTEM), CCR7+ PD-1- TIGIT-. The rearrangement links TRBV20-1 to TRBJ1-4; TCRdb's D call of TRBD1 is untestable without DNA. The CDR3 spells CSARSGEANEKLFF.